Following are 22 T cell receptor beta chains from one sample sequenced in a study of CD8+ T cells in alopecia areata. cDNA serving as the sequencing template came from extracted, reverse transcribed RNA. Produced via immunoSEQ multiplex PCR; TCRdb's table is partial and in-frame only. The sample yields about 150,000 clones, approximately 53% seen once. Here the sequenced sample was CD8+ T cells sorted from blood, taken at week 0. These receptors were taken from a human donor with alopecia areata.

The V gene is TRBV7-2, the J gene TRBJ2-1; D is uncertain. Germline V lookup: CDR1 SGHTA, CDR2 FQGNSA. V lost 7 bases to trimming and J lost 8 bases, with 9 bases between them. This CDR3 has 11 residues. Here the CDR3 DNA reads TGTGCCAGCACCAATAGGGATGAGCAGTTCTTC. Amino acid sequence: CASTNRDEQFF.

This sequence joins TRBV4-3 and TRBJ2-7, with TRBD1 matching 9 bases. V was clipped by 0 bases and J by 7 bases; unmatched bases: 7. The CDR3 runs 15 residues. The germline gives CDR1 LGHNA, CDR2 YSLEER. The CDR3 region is CASSQDRTGAVEQYF. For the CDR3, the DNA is TGCGCCAGCAGCCAAGATAGGACAGGGGCAGTAGAGCAGTACTTC.

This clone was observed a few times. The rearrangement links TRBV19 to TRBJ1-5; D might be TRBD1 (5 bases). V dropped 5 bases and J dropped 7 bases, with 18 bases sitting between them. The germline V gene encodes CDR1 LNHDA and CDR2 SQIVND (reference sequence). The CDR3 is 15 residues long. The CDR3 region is CASSPWTDYRQPQHF. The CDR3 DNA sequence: TGTGCCAGTAGTCCATGGACCGATTACAGGCAGCCCCAGCATTTT.

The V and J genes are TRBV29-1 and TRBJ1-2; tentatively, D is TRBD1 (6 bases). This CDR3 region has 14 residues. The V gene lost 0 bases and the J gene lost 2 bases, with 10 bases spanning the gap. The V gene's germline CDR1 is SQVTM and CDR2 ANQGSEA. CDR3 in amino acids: CSVEDKDRNYGYTF. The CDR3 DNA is TGCAGCGTTGAAGATAAAGACAGGAACTATGGCTACACCTTC.

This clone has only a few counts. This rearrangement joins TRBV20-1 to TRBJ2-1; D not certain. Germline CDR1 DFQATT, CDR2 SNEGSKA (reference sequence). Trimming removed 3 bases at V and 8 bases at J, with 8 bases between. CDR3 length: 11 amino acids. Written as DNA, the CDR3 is TGCAGTGCTAGGGTCCCGGATGAGCAGTTCTTC. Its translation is CSARVPDEQFF.

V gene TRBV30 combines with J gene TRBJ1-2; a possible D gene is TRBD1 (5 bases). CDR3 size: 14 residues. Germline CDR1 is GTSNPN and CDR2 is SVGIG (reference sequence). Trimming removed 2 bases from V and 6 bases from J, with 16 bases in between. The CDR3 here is CAWSLGAGKDGYTF. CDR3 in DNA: TGTGCCTGGAGTCTAGGGGCAGGGAAGGATGGCTACACCTTC.

For the CDR3, the DNA is TGTGCCAGCAGTTCTGATGAGCAGTTCTTC. Translation: CASSSDEQFF. This chain joins TRBV6-5 and TRBJ2-1; D is unclear. CDR3 length equals 10 residues. Germline CDR1 and CDR2: MNHEY and SVGAGI. V was clipped by 4 bases and J by 8 bases, with 3 bases between them.

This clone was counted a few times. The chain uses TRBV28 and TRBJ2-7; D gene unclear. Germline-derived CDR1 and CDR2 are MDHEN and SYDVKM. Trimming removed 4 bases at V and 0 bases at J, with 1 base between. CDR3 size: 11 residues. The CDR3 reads CASSYSYEQYF. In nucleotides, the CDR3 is TGTGCCAGCAGTTACTCCTACGAGCAGTACTTC.

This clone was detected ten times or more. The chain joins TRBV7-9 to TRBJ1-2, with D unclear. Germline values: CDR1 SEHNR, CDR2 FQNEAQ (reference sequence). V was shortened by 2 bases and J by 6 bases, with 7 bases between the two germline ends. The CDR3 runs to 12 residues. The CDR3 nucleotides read TGTGCCAGCAGCTTAAACTATGATGGCTACACCTTC. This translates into CASSLNYDGYTF.

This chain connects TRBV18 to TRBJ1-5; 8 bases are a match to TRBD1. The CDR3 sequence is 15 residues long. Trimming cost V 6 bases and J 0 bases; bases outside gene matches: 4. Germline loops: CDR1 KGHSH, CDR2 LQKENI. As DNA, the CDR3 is TGTGCCAGCTCGGGAGGGACAGGTAGCAATCAGCCCCAGCATTTT. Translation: CASSGGTGSNQPQHF.

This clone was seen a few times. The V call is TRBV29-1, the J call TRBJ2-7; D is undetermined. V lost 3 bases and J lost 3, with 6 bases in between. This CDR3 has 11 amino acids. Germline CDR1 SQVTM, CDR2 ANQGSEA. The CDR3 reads CSVDENYEQYF. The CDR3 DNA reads TGCAGCGTTGACGAAAACTACGAGCAGTACTTC.

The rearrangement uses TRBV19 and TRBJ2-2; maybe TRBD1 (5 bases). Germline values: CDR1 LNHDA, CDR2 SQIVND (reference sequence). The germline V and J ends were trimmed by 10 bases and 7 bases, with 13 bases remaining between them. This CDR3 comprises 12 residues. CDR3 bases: TGTGCCACCTTCACAGGAATCGGGGAGCTGTTTTTT. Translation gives CATFTGIGELFF.

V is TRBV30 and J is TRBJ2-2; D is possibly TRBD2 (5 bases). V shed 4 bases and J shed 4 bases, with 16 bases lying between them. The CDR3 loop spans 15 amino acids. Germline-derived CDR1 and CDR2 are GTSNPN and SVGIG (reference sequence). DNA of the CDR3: TGTGCCTGGAACCAGCCCGGGATAATCACCGGGGAGCTGTTTTTT. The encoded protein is CAWNQPGIITGELFF.

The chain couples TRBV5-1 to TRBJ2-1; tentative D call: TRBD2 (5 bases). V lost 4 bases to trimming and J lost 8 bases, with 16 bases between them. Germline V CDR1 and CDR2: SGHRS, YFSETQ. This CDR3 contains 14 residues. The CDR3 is CASSPHGGPYEQFF. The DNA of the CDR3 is TGCGCCAGCAGCCCCCATGGAGGTCCGTATGAGCAGTTCTTC.

This chain's CDR3 is CASSQVVSLAKNIQYF. CDR3 nucleotide sequence: TGTGCCAGCAGCCAAGTAGTCTCGTTAGCCAAAAACATTCAGTACTTC. The rearrangement joins TRBV14 to TRBJ2-4; D not resolved. Germline V lookup: CDR1 SGHDN, CDR2 FVKESK. Trimming removed 1 base from V and 0 bases from J, with 10 bases in between. The CDR3 has 16 amino acids.

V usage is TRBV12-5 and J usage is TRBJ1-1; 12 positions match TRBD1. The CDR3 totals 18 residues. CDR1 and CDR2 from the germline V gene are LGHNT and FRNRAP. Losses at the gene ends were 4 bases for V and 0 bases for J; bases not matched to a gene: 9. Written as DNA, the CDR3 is TGTGCTAGTGGTTCGGGCGGGACAGGGGGCGTCTTGAACACTGAAGCTTTCTTT. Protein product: CASGSGGTGGVLNTEAFF.

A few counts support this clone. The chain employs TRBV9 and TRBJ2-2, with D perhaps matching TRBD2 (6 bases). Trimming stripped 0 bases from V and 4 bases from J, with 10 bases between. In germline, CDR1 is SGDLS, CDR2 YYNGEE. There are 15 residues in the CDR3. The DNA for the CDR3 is TGTGCCAGCAGCGTAGGGGACTCCAGCACCGGGGAGCTGTTTTTT. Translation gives CASSVGDSSTGELFF.

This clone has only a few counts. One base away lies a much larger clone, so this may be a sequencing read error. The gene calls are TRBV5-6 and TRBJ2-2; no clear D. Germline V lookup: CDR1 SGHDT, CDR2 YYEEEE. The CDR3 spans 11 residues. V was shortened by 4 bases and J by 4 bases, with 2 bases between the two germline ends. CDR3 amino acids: CASSGTGELFF. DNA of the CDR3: TGTGCCAGCAGCGGCACCGGGGAGCTGTTTTTT.

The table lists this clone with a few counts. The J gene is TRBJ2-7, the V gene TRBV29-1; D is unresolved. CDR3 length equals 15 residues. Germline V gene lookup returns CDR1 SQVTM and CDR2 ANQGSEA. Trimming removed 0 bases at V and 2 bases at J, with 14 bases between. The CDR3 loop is CSVEEQNSATYEQYF. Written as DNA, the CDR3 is TGCAGCGTTGAAGAGCAGAACAGTGCAACCTACGAGCAGTACTTC.

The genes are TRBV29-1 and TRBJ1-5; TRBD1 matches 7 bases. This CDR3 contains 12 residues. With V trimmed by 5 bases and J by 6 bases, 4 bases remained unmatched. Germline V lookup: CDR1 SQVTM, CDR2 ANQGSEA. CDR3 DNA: TGCAGCGTTACAGGGGAGGGTCAGCCCCAGCATTTT. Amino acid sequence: CSVTGEGQPQHF.

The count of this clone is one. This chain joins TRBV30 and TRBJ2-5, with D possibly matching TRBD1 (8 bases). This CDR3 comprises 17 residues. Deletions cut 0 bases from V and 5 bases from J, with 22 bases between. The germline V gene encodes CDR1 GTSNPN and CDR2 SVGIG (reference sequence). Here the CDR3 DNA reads TGTGCCTGGAGTGTACTACAGGGGGGAGGGGCACGGGAGACCCAGTACTTC. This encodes CAWSVLQGGGARETQYF.

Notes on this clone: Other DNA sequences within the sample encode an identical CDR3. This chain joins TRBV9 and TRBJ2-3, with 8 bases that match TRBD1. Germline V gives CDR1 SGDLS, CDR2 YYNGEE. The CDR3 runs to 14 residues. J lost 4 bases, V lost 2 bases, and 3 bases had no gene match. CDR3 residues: CASSVGQGADTQYF. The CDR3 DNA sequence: TGTGCCAGCAGCGTCGGACAGGGTGCAGATACGCAGTATTTT. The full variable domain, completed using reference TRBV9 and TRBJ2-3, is DSGVTQTPKHLITATGQRVTLRCSPRSGDLSVYWYQQSLDQGLQFLIQYYNGEERAKGNILERFSAQQFPDLHSELNLSSLELGDSALYFCASSVGQGADTQYFGPGTRLTVL.